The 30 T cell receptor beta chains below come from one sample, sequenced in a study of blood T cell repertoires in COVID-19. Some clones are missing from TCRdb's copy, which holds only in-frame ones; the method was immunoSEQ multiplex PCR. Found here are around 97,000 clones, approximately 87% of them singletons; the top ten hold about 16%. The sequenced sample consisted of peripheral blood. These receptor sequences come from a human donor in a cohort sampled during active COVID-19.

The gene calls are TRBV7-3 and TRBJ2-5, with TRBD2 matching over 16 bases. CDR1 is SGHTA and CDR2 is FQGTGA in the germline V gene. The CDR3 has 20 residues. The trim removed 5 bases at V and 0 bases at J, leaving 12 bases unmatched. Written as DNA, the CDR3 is TGTGCCAGCAGCCTCGGGCCGGGACTAGCGGGAGGGGACCACCAAGAGACCCAGTACTTC. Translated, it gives CASSLGPGLAGGDHQETQYF.

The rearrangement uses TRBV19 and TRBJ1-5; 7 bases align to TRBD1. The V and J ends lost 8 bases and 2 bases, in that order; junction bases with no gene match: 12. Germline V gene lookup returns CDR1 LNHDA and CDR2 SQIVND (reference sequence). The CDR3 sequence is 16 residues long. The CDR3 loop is CASDRRQGVGNQPQHF. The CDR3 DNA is TGTGCCAGTGACCGTAGACAGGGTGTTGGCAATCAGCCCCAGCATTTT.

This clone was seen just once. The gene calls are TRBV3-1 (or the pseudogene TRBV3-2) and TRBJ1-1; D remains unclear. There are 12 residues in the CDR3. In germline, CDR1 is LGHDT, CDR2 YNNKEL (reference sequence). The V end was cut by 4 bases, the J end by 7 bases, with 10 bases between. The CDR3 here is CASSPSSGEAFF. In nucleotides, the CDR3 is TGTGCCAGCAGCCCGTCTAGTGGTGAAGCTTTCTTT.

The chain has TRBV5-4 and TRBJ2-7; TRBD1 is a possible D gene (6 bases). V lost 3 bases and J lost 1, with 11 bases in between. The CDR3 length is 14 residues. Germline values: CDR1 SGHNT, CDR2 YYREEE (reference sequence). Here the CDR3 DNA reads TGTGCCAGCAGCTCACGGGACAAATCCTACGAGCAGTACTTC. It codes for CASSSRDKSYEQYF.

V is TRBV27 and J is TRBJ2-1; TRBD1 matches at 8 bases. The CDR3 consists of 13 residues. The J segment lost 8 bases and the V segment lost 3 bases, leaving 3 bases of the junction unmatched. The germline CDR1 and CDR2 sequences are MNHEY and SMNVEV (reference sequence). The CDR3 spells CASSFPGGDEQFF. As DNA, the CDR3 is TGTGCCAGCAGTTTCCCAGGGGGCGATGAGCAGTTCTTC.

The CDR3 sequence is CASSWTGGNLEYGYTF. The DNA for the CDR3 is TGTGCCAGCAGCTGGACAGGGGGAAACTTAGAGTATGGCTACACCTTC. J is TRBJ1-2 and V is TRBV7-2; TRBD1 matches at 10 bases. After removal of 4 bases from V and 5 bases from J, the junction contained 10 bases not matched to a gene. The CDR3 has 16 residues. CDR1 is SGHTA, CDR2 FQGNSA, per germline.

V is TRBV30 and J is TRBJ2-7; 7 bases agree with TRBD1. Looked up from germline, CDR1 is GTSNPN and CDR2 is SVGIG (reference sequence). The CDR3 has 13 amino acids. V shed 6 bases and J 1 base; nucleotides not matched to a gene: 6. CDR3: CACGTDRSYEQYF. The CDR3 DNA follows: TGTGCCTGTGGGACAGACCGATCCTACGAGCAGTACTTC.

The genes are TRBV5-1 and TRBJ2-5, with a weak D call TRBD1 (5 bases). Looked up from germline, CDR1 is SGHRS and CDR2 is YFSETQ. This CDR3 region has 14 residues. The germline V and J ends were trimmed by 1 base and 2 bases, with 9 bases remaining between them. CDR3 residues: CASSLKAGQETQYF. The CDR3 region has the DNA TGCGCCAGCAGCTTGAAGGCAGGGCAAGAGACCCAGTACTTC.

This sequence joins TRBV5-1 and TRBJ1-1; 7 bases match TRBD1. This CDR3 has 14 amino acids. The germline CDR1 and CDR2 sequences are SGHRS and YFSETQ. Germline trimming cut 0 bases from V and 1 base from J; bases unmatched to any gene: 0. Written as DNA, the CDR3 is TGCGCCAGCAGCTTGGGGACAGGGAACACTGAAGCTTTCTTT. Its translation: CASSLGTGNTEAFF.

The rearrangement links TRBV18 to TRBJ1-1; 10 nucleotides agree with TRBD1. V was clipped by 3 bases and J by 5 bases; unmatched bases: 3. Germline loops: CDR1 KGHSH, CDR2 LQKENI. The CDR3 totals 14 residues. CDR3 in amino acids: CASSPDRGRTEAFF. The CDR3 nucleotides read TGTGCCAGCTCACCCGACAGGGGGCGGACTGAAGCTTTCTTT.

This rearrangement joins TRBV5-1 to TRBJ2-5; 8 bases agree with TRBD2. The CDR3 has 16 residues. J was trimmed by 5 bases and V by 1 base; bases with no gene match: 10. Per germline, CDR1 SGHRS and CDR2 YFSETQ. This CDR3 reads CASSLSTSGLGETQYF. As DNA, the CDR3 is TGCGCCAGCAGCTTGTCCACTAGCGGTCTGGGGGAGACCCAGTACTTC.

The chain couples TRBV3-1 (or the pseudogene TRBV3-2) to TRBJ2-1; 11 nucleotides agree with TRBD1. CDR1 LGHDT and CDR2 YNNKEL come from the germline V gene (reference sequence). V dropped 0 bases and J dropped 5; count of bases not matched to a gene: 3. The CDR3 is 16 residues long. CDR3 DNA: TGTGCCAGCAGCCAAGAGTGGGACAGGGGGAACAATGAGCAGTTCTTC. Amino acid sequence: CASSQEWDRGNNEQFF.

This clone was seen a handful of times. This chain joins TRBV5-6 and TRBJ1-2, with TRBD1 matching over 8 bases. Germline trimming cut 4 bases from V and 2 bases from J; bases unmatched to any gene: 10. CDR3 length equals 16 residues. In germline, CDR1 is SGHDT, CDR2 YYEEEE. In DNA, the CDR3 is TGTGCCAGCAGCGCCCGAGACAGGGGTCGGAACTATGGCTACACCTTC. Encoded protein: CASSARDRGRNYGYTF.

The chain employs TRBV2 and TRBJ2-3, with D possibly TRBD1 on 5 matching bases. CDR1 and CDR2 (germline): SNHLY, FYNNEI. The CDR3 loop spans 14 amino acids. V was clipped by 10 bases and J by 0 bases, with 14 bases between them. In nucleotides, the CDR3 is TGTGCCATCTCACAGGAAATTAGCACAGATACGCAGTATTTT. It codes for CAISQEISTDTQYF. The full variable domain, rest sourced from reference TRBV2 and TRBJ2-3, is EPEVTQTPSHQVTQMGQEVILRCVPISNHLYFYWYRQILGQKVEFLVSFYNNEISEKSEIFDDQFSVERPDGSNFTLKIRSTKLEDSAMYFCAISQEISTDTQYFGPGTRLTVL.

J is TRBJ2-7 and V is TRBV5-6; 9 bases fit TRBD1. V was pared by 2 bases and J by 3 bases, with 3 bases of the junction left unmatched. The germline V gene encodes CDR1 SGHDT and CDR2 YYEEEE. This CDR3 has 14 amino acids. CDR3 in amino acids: CASSLGQGNYEQYF. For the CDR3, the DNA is TGTGCCAGCAGCTTAGGACAGGGGAACTACGAGCAGTACTTC.

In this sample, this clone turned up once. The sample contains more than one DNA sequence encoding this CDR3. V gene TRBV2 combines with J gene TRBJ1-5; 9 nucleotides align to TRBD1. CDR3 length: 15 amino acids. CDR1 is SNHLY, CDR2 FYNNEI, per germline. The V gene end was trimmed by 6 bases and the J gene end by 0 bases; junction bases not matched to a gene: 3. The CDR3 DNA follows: TGTGCCAGCAGCCGGGACAGGGTTAGCAATCAGCCCCAGCATTTT. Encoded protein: CASSRDRVSNQPQHF.

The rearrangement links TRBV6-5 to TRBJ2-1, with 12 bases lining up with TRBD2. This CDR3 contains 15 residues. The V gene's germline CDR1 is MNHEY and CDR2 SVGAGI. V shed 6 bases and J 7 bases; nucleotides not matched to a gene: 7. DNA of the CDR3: TGTGCCAGCAGCCGACTAGCGGGAGCTTTAAATGAGCAGTTCTTC. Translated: CASSRLAGALNEQFF.

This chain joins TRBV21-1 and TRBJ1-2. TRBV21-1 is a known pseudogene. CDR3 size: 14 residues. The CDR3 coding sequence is TGTGCCAGCAGCCGACCGGAGGTTGGCTATGGCTACACCTTC. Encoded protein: CASSRPEVGYGYTF.

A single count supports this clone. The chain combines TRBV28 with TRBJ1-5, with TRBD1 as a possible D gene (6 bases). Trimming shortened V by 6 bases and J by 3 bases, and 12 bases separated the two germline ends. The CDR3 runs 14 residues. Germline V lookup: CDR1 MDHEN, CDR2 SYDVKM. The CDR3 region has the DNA TGTGCCAGCAGCCTACAGGGTTACAATCAGCCCCAGCATTTT. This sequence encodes CASSLQGYNQPQHF.

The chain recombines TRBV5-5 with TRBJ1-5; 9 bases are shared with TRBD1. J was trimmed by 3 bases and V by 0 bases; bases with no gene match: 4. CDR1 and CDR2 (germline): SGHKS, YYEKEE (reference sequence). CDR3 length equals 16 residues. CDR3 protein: CASSLADRGNNQPQHF. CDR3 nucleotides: TGTGCCAGCAGCTTGGCGGACAGGGGTAACAATCAGCCCCAGCATTTT.

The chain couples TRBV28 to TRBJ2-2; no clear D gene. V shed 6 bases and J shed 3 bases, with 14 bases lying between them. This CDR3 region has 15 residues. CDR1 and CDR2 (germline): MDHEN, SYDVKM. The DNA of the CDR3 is TGTGCCAGCAGCCAATTGGCCGGAGACACCGGGGAGCTGTTTTTT. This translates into CASSQLAGDTGELFF.

In DNA form, the CDR3 reads TGTGCCAGCGGACAGGCCTCCTACAATGAGCAGTTCTTC. It is translated as CASGQASYNEQFF. V gene TRBV2 combines with J gene TRBJ2-1, with 7 bases identical to TRBD1. The length of the CDR3 is 13 residues. Trimming cost V 8 bases and J 0 bases; bases outside gene matches: 1. Germline lookup yields CDR1 SNHLY and CDR2 FYNNEI.

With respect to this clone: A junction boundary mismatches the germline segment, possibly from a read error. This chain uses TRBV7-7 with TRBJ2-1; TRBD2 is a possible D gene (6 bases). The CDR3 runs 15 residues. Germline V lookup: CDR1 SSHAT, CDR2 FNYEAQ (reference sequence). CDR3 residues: CASSLGPLANNEQFF. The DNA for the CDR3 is TGTGCTAGCAGCTTAGGCCCCCTAGCGAACAATGAGCAGTTCTTC.

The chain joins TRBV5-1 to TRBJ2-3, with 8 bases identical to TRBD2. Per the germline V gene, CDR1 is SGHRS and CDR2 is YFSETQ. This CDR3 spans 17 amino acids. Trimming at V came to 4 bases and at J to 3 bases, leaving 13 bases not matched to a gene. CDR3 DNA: TGCGCCAGCAGCCTTCCTTCTCTCGGGGGGGCAACAGATACGCAGTATTTT. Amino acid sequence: CASSLPSLGGATDTQYF.

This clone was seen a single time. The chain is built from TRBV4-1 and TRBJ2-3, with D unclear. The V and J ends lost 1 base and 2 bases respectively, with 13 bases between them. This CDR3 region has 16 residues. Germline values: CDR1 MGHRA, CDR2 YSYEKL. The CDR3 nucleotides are TGCGCCAGCAGCCAAGGGCTTGTGCCTTCCACAGATACGCAGTATTTT. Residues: CASSQGLVPSTDTQYF.

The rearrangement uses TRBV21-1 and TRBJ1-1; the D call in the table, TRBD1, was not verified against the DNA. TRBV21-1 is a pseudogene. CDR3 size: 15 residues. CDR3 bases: TGTGCCAGGAAATCAGAGGGGGCAAGGAACACTGAAGCTTTCTTT. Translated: CARKSEGARNTEAFF.

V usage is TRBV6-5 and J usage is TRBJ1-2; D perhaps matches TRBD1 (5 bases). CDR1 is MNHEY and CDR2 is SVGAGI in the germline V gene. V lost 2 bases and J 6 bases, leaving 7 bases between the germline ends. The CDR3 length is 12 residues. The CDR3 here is CASSYRGDGYTF. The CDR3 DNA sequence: TGTGCCAGCAGTTACAGGGGCGATGGCTACACCTTC.

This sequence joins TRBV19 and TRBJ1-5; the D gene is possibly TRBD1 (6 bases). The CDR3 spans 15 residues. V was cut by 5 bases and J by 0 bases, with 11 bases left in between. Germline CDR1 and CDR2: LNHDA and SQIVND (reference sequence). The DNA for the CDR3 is TGTGCCAGTAGTGTGGACAGACTTAGCAATCAGCCCCAGCATTTT. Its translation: CASSVDRLSNQPQHF.

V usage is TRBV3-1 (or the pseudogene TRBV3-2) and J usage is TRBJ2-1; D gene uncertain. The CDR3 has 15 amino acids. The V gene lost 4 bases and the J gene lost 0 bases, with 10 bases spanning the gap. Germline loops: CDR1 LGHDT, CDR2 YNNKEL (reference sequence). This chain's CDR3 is CASSPDFSSYNEQFF. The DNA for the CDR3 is TGTGCCAGCAGCCCAGACTTTAGCTCCTACAATGAGCAGTTCTTC.

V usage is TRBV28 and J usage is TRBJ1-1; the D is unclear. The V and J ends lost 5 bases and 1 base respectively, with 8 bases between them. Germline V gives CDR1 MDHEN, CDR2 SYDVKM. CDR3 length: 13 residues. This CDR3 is CASSPLRNTEAFF. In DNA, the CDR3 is TGTGCCAGCAGTCCTCTTAGGAACACTGAAGCTTTCTTT.